Listed here are 20 T cell receptor beta chains from one sample, sequenced in a study of blood T cell repertoires in COVID-19 (dated by TCRdb to about 2020). To prepare the library, the immunoSEQ multiplex PCR assay was applied. TCRdb took this table from immuneACCESS and kept in-frame rearrangements with V and J called. Such tables lack part of the clones; where checked against another copy, unresolved V genes explain under half of the gap, and the rest is unexplained. The sample table records about 200,000 clones; roughly 90% of these occur just once. Jointly, the top ten make up approximately 1.5% of the sample. Material: peripheral blood. These receptors originate from a man aged 18 to 29 with active or convalescent COVID-19.

Ten or more counts support this clone. The rearrangement links TRBV6-2 or TRBV6-3 to TRBJ2-7; TRBD2 matches 8 bases. Germline lookup yields CDR1 MNHEY and CDR2 SVGEGT. The CDR3 loop spans 20 amino acids. After removal of 2 bases from V and 4 bases from J, the junction contained 22 bases not matched to a gene. The CDR3, as DNA: TGTGCCAGCAGTTACCTGACGGGGAGCGGGACTAGAGACTCGATTTACGAGCAGTACTTC. This gives the protein CASSYLTGSGTRDSIYEQYF.

The chain uses TRBV4-3 and TRBJ2-3, with 14 nucleotides matching TRBD2. With V trimmed by 0 bases and J by 4 bases, 12 bases remained unmatched. The CDR3 contains 20 residues. CDR1 and CDR2 (germline): LGHNA, YSLEER. CDR3 residues: CASSQEYDPGTSGSPDTQYF. CDR3 in DNA: TGCGCCAGCAGCCAAGAATATGACCCCGGGACTAGCGGGAGCCCAGATACGCAGTATTTT.

The CDR3 reads CASSGTGEGNTIYF. The CDR3 bases are TGTGCCAGCAGTGGGACGGGAGAGGGAAACACCATATATTTT. This sequence joins TRBV27 and TRBJ1-3; D might be TRBD1 (5 bases). This CDR3 spans 14 amino acids. Germline CDR1 MNHEY, CDR2 SMNVEV (reference sequence). V was pared by 5 bases and J by 4 bases, with 12 bases between.

This chain uses TRBV5-6 with TRBJ1-3; 8 nucleotides line up with TRBD1. CDR1 SGHDT and CDR2 YYEEEE come from the germline V gene. This CDR3 region has 16 residues. The trim removed 4 bases at V and 0 bases at J, leaving 6 bases unmatched. The CDR3 protein is CASSGGTGRSGNTIYF. The CDR3 bases are TGTGCCAGCAGCGGCGGGACAGGCCGCTCTGGAAACACCATATATTTT.

The chain links TRBV3-1 (or the pseudogene TRBV3-2) to TRBJ1-2; no clear D gene. Trimming left V 0 bases short and J 4 bases short, with 12 bases between. There are 15 residues in the CDR3. Germline CDR1 is LGHDT and CDR2 is YNNKEL (reference sequence). CDR3 residues: CASSQDDIGSYGYTF. The CDR3 bases are TGTGCCAGCAGCCAAGACGATATTGGGAGCTATGGCTACACCTTC.

This clone is medium-sized (0.01 to 0.1%). In DNA form, the CDR3 reads TGTGCCAGTACCGCGACAGGGTGGGTGCCCCAGCATTTT. Amino acid sequence: CASTATGWVPQHF. The chain employs TRBV19 and TRBJ1-5; 7 bases are shared with TRBD1. Germline values: CDR1 LNHDA, CDR2 SQIVND (reference sequence). The trim removed 7 bases at V and 9 bases at J, leaving 9 bases unmatched. CDR3 length: 13 amino acids.

The chain links TRBV3-1 (or the pseudogene TRBV3-2) to TRBJ1-1; possible D gene TRBD1, 6 bases. Trimming pared 4 bases from V and 3 bases from J, leaving 18 bases between. CDR3 length equals 16 residues. The germline V gene has CDR1 LGHDT and CDR2 YNNKEL (reference sequence). Here the CDR3 reads CASSLGGRGVHTEAFF. For the CDR3, the DNA is TGTGCCAGCAGCCTTGGCGGCAGGGGAGTACACACTGAAGCTTTCTTT.

The chain employs TRBV7-2 and TRBJ1-2; no firm D call. Germline V gene data show CDR1 as SGHTA and CDR2 as FQGNSA. V shed 3 bases and J shed 3 bases, with 5 bases lying between them. The CDR3 has 12 amino acids. In DNA form, the CDR3 reads TGTGCCAGCAGCTTTAATGACTATGGCTACACCTTC. Translation gives CASSFNDYGYTF.

The rearrangement links TRBV11-2 to TRBJ2-3; 8 bases are shared with TRBD2. The CDR3 has 17 residues. The germline V gene encodes CDR1 SGHAT and CDR2 FQNNGV. With 3 bases clipped from V and 4 bases from J, the junction kept 12 bases outside the gene matches. The CDR3 nucleotides read TGTGCCAGCAGCTTTTTACCCTCCGGGGGGGCATCAGATACGCAGTATTTT. This codes for CASSFLPSGGASDTQYF.

This clone appeared a few times. V gene TRBV3-1 (or the pseudogene TRBV3-2) combines with J gene TRBJ2-1; 7 positions match TRBD2. V lost 6 bases, J lost 0 bases, and 5 bases stayed unmatched. The V gene's germline CDR1 is LGHDT and CDR2 YNNKEL (reference sequence). The CDR3 sequence is 15 residues long. The CDR3, as DNA: TGTGCCAGCAGGCCTAGCGGAATCTCCTACAATGAGCAGTTCTTC. It yields the protein CASRPSGISYNEQFF.

The chain links TRBV19 to TRBJ1-1; D perhaps matches TRBD1 (6 bases). CDR1 is LNHDA and CDR2 is SQIVND in the germline V gene (reference sequence). The CDR3 contains 15 residues. The V end was cut by 6 bases, the J end by 3 bases, with 17 bases between. The CDR3 is CASSGEGVIYTEAFF. As DNA, the CDR3 is TGTGCCAGTAGCGGGGAGGGGGTAATCTACACTGAAGCTTTCTTT.

The chain is built from TRBV6-1 and TRBJ2-5; unclear D gene. Germline values: CDR1 MNHNS, CDR2 SASEGT. This CDR3 has 15 amino acids. V gave up 1 base and J gave up 0 bases, with 9 bases separating them. The CDR3 coding sequence is TGTGCCAGCAGTGAAGTGACGAGGTACCAAGAGACCCAGTACTTC. Its protein is CASSEVTRYQETQYF.

The gene calls are TRBV6-5 and TRBJ1-2; maybe TRBD1 (6 bases). Trimming removed 0 bases from V and 7 bases from J, with 12 bases in between. CDR1 and CDR2 (germline): MNHEY, SVGAGI. This CDR3 is 14 amino acids long. CDR3 DNA sequence: TGTGCCAGCAGTTACTCGCAACAGGGACGTGGCTACACCTTC. Protein product: CASSYSQQGRGYTF.

The chain recombines TRBV4-1 with TRBJ2-7; 9 nucleotides line up with TRBD2. Germline-derived CDR1 and CDR2 are MGHRA and YSYEKL. Losses at the gene ends were 3 bases for V and 5 bases for J; bases not matched to a gene: 11. The CDR3 contains 16 residues. Here the CDR3 DNA reads TGCGCCAGCAGCCATACCGCGGGAGGGTGGAGCAACGAGCAGTACTTC. Its protein product is CASSHTAGGWSNEQYF.

This clone was observed once. The J gene is TRBJ2-5, the V gene TRBV7-2; D remains unclear. Trimming left V 0 bases short and J 5 bases short, with 10 bases between. Germline assignment: CDR1 SGHTA and CDR2 FQGNSA. The CDR3 is 14 residues long. The CDR3 DNA is TGTGCCAGCAGCTTAGCTAGGCTAGACGAGACCCAGTACTTC. Translation: CASSLARLDETQYF.

The chain combines TRBV30 with TRBJ2-1; D might be TRBD2 (6 bases). V lost 5 bases and J 6 bases, leaving 17 bases between the germline ends. The CDR3 loop spans 14 amino acids. Germline V gene data show CDR1 as GTSNPN and CDR2 as SVGIG (reference sequence). As DNA, the CDR3 is TGTGCCTGGGGACGGGGATGGCGGGGCAATGAGCAGTTCTTC. Translation gives CAWGRGWRGNEQFF.

This chain uses TRBV27 with TRBJ1-1; D might be TRBD1 (5 bases). Germline assignment: CDR1 MNHEY and CDR2 SMNVEV (reference sequence). The CDR3 consists of 15 residues. V lost 5 bases to trimming and J lost 6 bases, with 19 bases between them. The CDR3 DNA is TGTGCCAGCAGTGACGGTACAGGATACACTTCTGAAGCTTTCTTT. It is translated as CASSDGTGYTSEAFF.

The rearrangement uses TRBV14 and TRBJ2-7, with D unclear. The CDR3 sequence is 16 residues long. V lost 2 bases to trimming and J lost 3 bases, with 17 bases between them. Germline V CDR1 and CDR2: SGHDN, FVKESK. CDR3 amino acids: CASSQWSGGFHYEQYF. DNA for the CDR3: TGTGCCAGCAGCCAATGGTCAGGTGGGTTCCACTACGAGCAGTACTTC.

This chain joins TRBV6-4 and TRBJ2-3, with 8 bases fitting TRBD2. The junction had 12 bases not matched to a gene; V was cut back by 6 bases and J by 7 bases. The CDR3 totals 15 residues. Germline CDR1 is MRHNA and CDR2 is SNTAGT. For the CDR3, the DNA is TGTGCCAGCAGAGGAAAAGCGGGGGCGGGACATACGCAGTATTTT. Amino acids: CASRGKAGAGHTQYF.

This sequence joins TRBV19 and TRBJ2-1; 9 bases are shared with TRBD1. Trimming took 4 bases from V and 8 from J; bases not matched to a gene: 6. The length of the CDR3 is 14 residues. Germline values: CDR1 LNHDA, CDR2 SQIVND (reference sequence). CDR3 bases: TGTGCCAGTAGTACGGGACAGGGAGTGCATGAGCAGTTCTTC. It yields the protein CASSTGQGVHEQFF.